The 9 T cell receptor beta chains listed next were all sequenced from one sample in a study of blood T cell repertoires in COVID-19. The data were produced by immunoSEQ multiplex PCR, yet TCRdb's version contains in-frame clones alone and is incomplete. In the table there are some 100,000 clones, 85% to 90% of which are singletons. The source material was peripheral blood. These receptors were taken from a man aged 45-65 years with COVID-19, enrolled during active disease.

V gene TRBV5-4 combines with J gene TRBJ1-2, with 7 positions matching TRBD1. The CDR3 is 14 residues long. V was clipped by 3 bases and J by 0 bases; unmatched bases: 2. The germline CDR1 and CDR2 sequences are SGHNT and YYREEE (reference sequence). The CDR3 DNA reads TGTGCCAGCAGCTCAGGGGGGTCTAACTATGGCTACACCTTC. It translates to CASSSGGSNYGYTF.

This clone occurred once. The V gene is TRBV4-3, the J gene TRBJ1-2; D is possibly TRBD1 (5 bases). Germline V gene lookup returns CDR1 LGHNA and CDR2 YSLEER. This CDR3 is built from 15 residues. Trimming shortened V by 2 bases and J by 2 bases, and 12 bases separated the two germline ends. In DNA, the CDR3 is TGCGCCAGCAGCCAAATACAGGTTGACAACTATGGCTACACCTTC. The encoded protein is CASSQIQVDNYGYTF.

V is TRBV7-2 and J is TRBJ1-5; tentative D call: TRBD1 (5 bases). The germline V gene encodes CDR1 SGHTA and CDR2 FQGNSA. V gave up 1 base and J gave up 2 bases, with 9 bases separating them. The CDR3 is 15 amino acids. The DNA for the CDR3 is TGTGCCAGCAGCTTAGTAGGGGTTGGCAATCAGCCCCAGCATTTT. Residues: CASSLVGVGNQPQHF.

V and J are TRBV7-3 and TRBJ1-3; 9 bases fit TRBD1. CDR3 length: 15 residues. Germline CDR1 SGHTA, CDR2 FQGTGA. Trimming removed 5 bases from V and 5 bases from J; junction bases left unmatched: 7. CDR3 bases: TGTGCCAGCAGCACGGGACAGGGAATACGAAACACCATATATTTT. Protein: CASSTGQGIRNTIYF. Together with reference TRBV7-3 and TRBJ1-3, the CDR3 gives the full variable domain: GAGVSQTPSNKVTEKGKYVELRCDPISGHTALYWYRQSLGQGPEFLIYFQGTGAADDSGLPNDRFFAVRPEGSVSTLKIQRTERGDSAVYLCASSTGQGIRNTIYFGEGSWLTVV.

The V gene is TRBV27, the J gene TRBJ1-6; D not resolved. Germline V gene sequence: CDR1 MNHEY, CDR2 SMNVEV (reference sequence). With 4 bases removed from V and 9 bases from J, the gap between germline ends came to 10 bases. The CDR3 loop spans 13 amino acids. The CDR3 nucleotides read TGTGCCAGCAGTTACGCAGGAAGTTCACCCCTCCACTTT. Protein product: CASSYAGSSPLHF.

The chain is built from TRBV18 and TRBJ1-4, with D uncertain. V gave up 3 bases and J gave up 7 bases, with 12 bases separating them. The CDR3 length is 14 residues. CDR1 and CDR2 (germline): KGHSH, LQKENI. The chain's CDR3 is CASSPLQKTEKLFF. Written as DNA, the CDR3 is TGTGCCAGCTCACCGCTACAGAAGACTGAAAAACTGTTTTTT.

The chain has TRBV7-9 and TRBJ2-1, with D maybe TRBD2 (6 bases). V lost 0 bases and J 7 bases, leaving 10 bases between the germline ends. Germline V gene sequence: CDR1 SEHNR, CDR2 FQNEAQ (reference sequence). This CDR3 region has 14 residues. This chain's CDR3 is CASSLAGGLNEQFF. In DNA form, the CDR3 reads TGTGCCAGCAGCTTAGCGGGGGGTTTGAATGAGCAGTTCTTC.

The chain is built from TRBV5-4 and TRBJ1-2, with 8 bases identical to TRBD1. The CDR3 covers 13 residues. Germline V gives CDR1 SGHNT, CDR2 YYREEE (reference sequence). The junction had 4 bases not matched to a gene; V was cut back by 3 bases and J by 6 bases. CDR3 residues: CASSSGTGDGYTF. CDR3 coding DNA: TGTGCCAGCAGCTCCGGGACAGGAGATGGCTACACCTTC.

This chain uses TRBV11-3 with TRBJ2-5; perhaps TRBD2 as D (6 bases). The V gene lost 5 bases and the J gene lost 5 bases, with 12 bases spanning the gap. CDR3 length equals 13 residues. CDR1 SGHNT and CDR2 YENEEA come from the germline V gene. CDR3 loop: CASSTGGDETQYF. The CDR3 nucleotides are TGTGCCAGCAGCACCGGAGGGGATGAGACCCAGTACTTC.